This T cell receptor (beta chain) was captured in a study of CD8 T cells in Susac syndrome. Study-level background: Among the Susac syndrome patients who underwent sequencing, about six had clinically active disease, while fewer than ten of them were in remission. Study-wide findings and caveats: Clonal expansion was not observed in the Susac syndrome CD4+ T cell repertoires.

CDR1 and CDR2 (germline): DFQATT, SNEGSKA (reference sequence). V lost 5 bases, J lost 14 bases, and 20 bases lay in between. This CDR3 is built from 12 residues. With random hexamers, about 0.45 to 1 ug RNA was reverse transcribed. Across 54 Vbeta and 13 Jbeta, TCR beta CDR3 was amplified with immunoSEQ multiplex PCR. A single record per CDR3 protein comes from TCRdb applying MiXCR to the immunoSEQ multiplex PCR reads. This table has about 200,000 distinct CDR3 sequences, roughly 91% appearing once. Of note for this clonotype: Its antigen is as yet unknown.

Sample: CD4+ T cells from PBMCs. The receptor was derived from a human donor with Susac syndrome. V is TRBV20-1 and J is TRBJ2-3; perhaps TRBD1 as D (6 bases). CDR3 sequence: CSAPLDSPHLYF. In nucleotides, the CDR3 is TGCAGTGCTCCTCTGGACAGTCCACATTTGTATTTT.